These 18 T cell receptor beta chains share one sample of origin, sequenced in a study of shared clonotypes between healthy human individuals. The method was immunoSEQ multiplex PCR; TCRdb's version includes in-frame clones alone and lacks a portion of them. The sample shows roughly 1,000,000 clones, roughly 74% of them seen only once. Sequences were obtained from memory CD4+ T cells from PBMCs. Subset meaning: CD45RA-negative fraction. All receptors come from a man aged 18 to 30 in good health. Some clones in this sample may be carry-over from other donors' samples.

The V call is TRBV29-1, the J call TRBJ2-5; the D gene is possibly TRBD2 (6 bases). The better agreement between TRBJ2-7 and the DNA end casts doubt on the J call. Germline assignment: CDR1 SQVTM and CDR2 ANQGSEA. CDR3 length: 14 residues. CDR3 protein: CSVKIAVSSYEQYF. CDR3 nucleotides: TGCAGCGTAAAAATAGCGGTGAGCTCCTACGAGCAGTACTTC.

This chain connects TRBV7-8 to TRBJ1-1, with D possibly TRBD1 on 5 matching bases. Germline V gives CDR1 SGHVS, CDR2 FQNEAQ. The CDR3 runs 12 residues. Trimming cost V 5 bases and J 11 bases, with 15 bases left between them. CDR3 residues: CASSPRRGAAFF. The DNA for the CDR3 is TGTGCCAGCAGCCCCAGGAGGGGAGCGGCTTTCTTT.

The rearrangement uses TRBV25-1 and TRBJ1-1, with D perhaps matching TRBD1 (6 bases). The CDR3 contains 13 residues. The V and J ends lost 6 bases and 4 bases respectively, with 12 bases between them. Germline loops: CDR1 MGHDK, CDR2 SYGVNS. The CDR3 region is CASRNRAVTEAFF. In nucleotides, the CDR3 is TGTGCCAGCAGAAACAGGGCGGTCACTGAAGCTTTCTTT.

The chain has TRBV27 and TRBJ1-3; 8 nucleotides match TRBD1. This CDR3 is built from 16 residues. The germline CDR1 and CDR2 sequences are MNHEY and SMNVEV (reference sequence). V trimming: 8 bases; J trimming: 3 bases; junction bases outside the gene matches: 12. The chain's CDR3 is CASPPDRVIIGNTIYF. CDR3 sequence (DNA): TGTGCCAGCCCACCGGACAGGGTCATCATTGGAAACACCATATATTTT.

V gene TRBV10-3 combines with J gene TRBJ2-7; TRBD2 is a possible D gene (5 bases). Germline loops: CDR1 ENHRY, CDR2 SYGVKD. This CDR3 is 16 amino acids long. The V gene lost 6 bases and the J gene lost 3 bases, with 21 bases spanning the gap. The CDR3 DNA sequence: TGTGCCATCAGGGCGACCCTTGGGCGGGCGAACTACGAGCAGTACTTC. Translated, it gives CAIRATLGRANYEQYF.

This clone was detected a few times. A single base separates this from a much larger clone, so it may be a read error. This chain joins TRBV27 and TRBJ1-5, with D maybe TRBD1 (6 bases). The CDR3 is made up of 13 amino acids. CDR1 is MNHEY and CDR2 is SMNVEV in the germline V gene (reference sequence). V lost 3 bases, J lost 5 bases, and 8 bases lay in between. This chain's CDR3 is CASSFRGDQPQHF. CDR3 bases: TGTGCCAGCAGTTTTAGGGGGGATCAGCCCCAGCATTTT.

This clone showed up just a few times. The same CDR3 also results from other DNA sequences found in this sample. The CDR3 loop reads CASRLDPNTEAFF. DNA of the CDR3: TGCGCCAGCAGACTAGACCCGAACACTGAAGCTTTCTTT. This chain links TRBV10-1 with TRBJ1-1; D gene uncertain. Trimming took off 6 bases at V and 1 base at J, with 9 bases between the two ends. Germline V gene data show CDR1 as WNHNN and CDR2 as SYGVQD (reference sequence). CDR3 length equals 13 residues.

J is TRBJ2-7 and V is TRBV9; 8 nucleotides line up with TRBD2. Germline V gene lookup returns CDR1 SGDLS and CDR2 YYNGEE. This CDR3 spans 16 amino acids. V was pared by 1 base and J by 7 bases, with 13 bases of the junction left unmatched. Here the CDR3 reads CASSVSSGSRLREQYF. The CDR3, as DNA: TGTGCCAGCAGCGTATCCAGCGGGAGCAGGTTAAGAGAGCAGTACTTC.

This clone turned up a few times. The chain recombines TRBV28 with TRBJ2-7; possibly TRBD1 for D (6 bases). The CDR3 loop spans 13 amino acids. With 10 bases removed from V and 0 bases from J, the gap between germline ends came to 13 bases. Germline-derived CDR1 and CDR2 are MDHEN and SYDVKM. Written as DNA, the CDR3 is TGTGCCACCTGGGGGCTACCCTCCTACGAGCAGTACTTC. This sequence encodes CATWGLPSYEQYF.

V gene TRBV19 combines with J gene TRBJ2-1; a weak D match, TRBD2 (7 bases). V shed 5 bases and J shed 5 bases, with 13 bases lying between them. This CDR3 contains 14 residues. Looked up from germline, CDR1 is LNHDA and CDR2 is SQIVND (reference sequence). CDR3 region: CASSPRGGDNEQFF. CDR3 DNA sequence: TGTGCCAGTAGTCCTCGAGGGGGGGACAATGAGCAGTTCTTC.

This clone appeared a few times. This sequence joins TRBV30 and TRBJ1-2; no definite D call. Trimming took 2 bases from V and 4 from J, leaving 17 bases between them. From germline, CDR1 is GTSNPN and CDR2 SVGIG (reference sequence). The CDR3 extends over 15 amino acids. The CDR3 loop is CAWSYPGSVSYGYTF. As DNA, the CDR3 is TGTGCCTGGAGTTATCCCGGCTCCGTTAGCTATGGCTACACCTTC.

This clone was seen a single time. The gene calls are TRBV7-9 and TRBJ2-1, with D unresolved. Trimming cost V 4 bases and J 6 bases, with 16 bases left between them. This CDR3 comprises 15 residues. CDR1 is SEHNR, CDR2 FQNEAQ, per germline (reference sequence). CDR3 residues: CASSSPGGSSNEQFF. In DNA form, the CDR3 reads TGTGCCAGCAGCTCACCGGGTGGGTCTAGCAATGAGCAGTTCTTC.

This chain uses TRBV18 with TRBJ1-1; 9 bases line up with TRBD1. Trimming at V came to 8 bases and at J to 3 bases, leaving 4 bases not matched to a gene. The CDR3 has 13 amino acids. Looked up from germline, CDR1 is KGHSH and CDR2 is LQKENI. The CDR3 bases are TGTGCCAGCGAACAGGGGGCGCACACTGAAGCTTTCTTT. It translates to CASEQGAHTEAFF.

V is TRBV11-2 and J is TRBJ2-2; 12 bases are a match to TRBD2. The ends lost 4 bases at V and 5 bases at J; junction bases unmatched: 5. Per germline, CDR1 SGHAT and CDR2 FQNNGV. CDR3 size: 16 residues. This chain's CDR3 is CASSSPLAGGTGELFF. For the CDR3, the DNA is TGTGCCAGCAGCTCCCCGCTAGCGGGAGGGACCGGGGAGCTGTTTTTT.

This chain uses TRBV15 with TRBJ2-1; D is unclear. V was clipped by 6 bases and J by 1 base, with 10 bases between them. Germline loops: CDR1 LNHNV, CDR2 YYDKDF (reference sequence). CDR3 length: 14 amino acids. CDR3 amino acids: CATRSALSYNEQFF. The DNA for the CDR3 is TGTGCCACCAGGTCGGCCCTGTCCTACAATGAGCAGTTCTTC.

This clone has only one observation. The V gene is TRBV10-3, the J gene TRBJ1-4; 8 bases line up with TRBD1. V was clipped by 1 base and J by 0 bases; unmatched bases: 4. CDR3 length equals 17 residues. Germline V lookup: CDR1 ENHRY, CDR2 SYGVKD. This CDR3 is CAISELAQGATNEKLFF. CDR3 coding DNA: TGTGCCATCAGTGAGTTAGCACAGGGGGCAACTAATGAAAAACTGTTTTTT.

This chain uses TRBV5-4 with TRBJ2-5; TRBD2 matches at 12 bases. CDR1 is SGHNT and CDR2 is YYREEE in the germline V gene (reference sequence). V gave up 0 bases and J gave up 2 bases; unmatched junction bases: 2. The CDR3 has 16 amino acids. CDR3 region: CASSLGLAGEQETQYF. DNA of the CDR3: TGTGCCAGCAGCTTGGGACTAGCGGGAGAGCAAGAGACCCAGTACTTC. Variable domain in full (rest from reference TRBV5-4 and TRBJ2-5): ETGVTQSPTHLIKTRGQQVTLRCSSQSGHNTVSWYQQALGQGPQFIFQYYREEENGRGNFPPRFSGLQFPNYSSELNVNALELDDSALYLCASSLGLAGEQETQYFGPGTRLLVL.

The chain is built from TRBV29-1 and TRBJ2-1, with D possibly TRBD2 on 6 matching bases. Germline assignment: CDR1 SQVTM and CDR2 ANQGSEA. Trimming took 6 bases from V and 8 from J, leaving 20 bases between them. The CDR3 length is 14 residues. The CDR3 here is CSVGFAGPPHEQFF. As DNA, the CDR3 is TGCAGCGTCGGCTTCGCGGGACCCCCCCATGAGCAGTTCTTC.